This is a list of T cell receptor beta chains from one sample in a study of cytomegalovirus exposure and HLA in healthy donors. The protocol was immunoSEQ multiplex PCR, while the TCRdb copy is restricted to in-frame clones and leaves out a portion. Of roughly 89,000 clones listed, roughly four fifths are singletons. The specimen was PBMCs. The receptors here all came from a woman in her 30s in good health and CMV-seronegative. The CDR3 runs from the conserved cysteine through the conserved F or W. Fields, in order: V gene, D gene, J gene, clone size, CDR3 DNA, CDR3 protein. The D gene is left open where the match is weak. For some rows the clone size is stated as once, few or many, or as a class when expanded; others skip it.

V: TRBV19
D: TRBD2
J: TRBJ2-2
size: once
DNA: TGTGCCAGTAGTTCGGTGGGACTAGCGGGATTTGGTACCGGGGAGCTGTTTTTT
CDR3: CASSSVGLAGFGTGELFF

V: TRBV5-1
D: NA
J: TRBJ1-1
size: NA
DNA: TGCGCCAGCAGCTTGACAGGGAACACTGAAGCTTTCTTT
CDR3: CASSLTGNTEAFF

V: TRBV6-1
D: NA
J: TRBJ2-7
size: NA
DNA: TGTGCCAGCAGACCACAAAGCTCCTACGAGCAGTACTTC
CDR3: CASRPQSSYEQYF

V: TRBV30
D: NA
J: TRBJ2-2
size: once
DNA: TGTGCCTGGCGCCTAGCGGAGGGGGACACCGGGGAGCTGTTTTTT
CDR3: CAWRLAEGDTGELFF

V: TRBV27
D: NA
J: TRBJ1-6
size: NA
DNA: TGTGCCAGCCAAGAAAACGGGGGTTTATCACCCCTCCACTTT
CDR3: CASQENGGLSPLHF

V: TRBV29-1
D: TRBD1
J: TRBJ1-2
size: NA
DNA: TGCAGCGCCCTTAGGACAGGGAGTAGTTTCACCTTC
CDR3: CSALRTGSSFTF

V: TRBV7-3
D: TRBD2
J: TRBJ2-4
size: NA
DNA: TGTGCCAGCAGCTTAGGTACTAGCGGGAGTCACATTCAGTACTTC
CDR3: CASSLGTSGSHIQYF

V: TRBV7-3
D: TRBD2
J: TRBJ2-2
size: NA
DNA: TGTGCCAGCAGCCCGGGGACTAGCGGGTTCAGGCAGGACACCGGGGAGCTGTTTTTT
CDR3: CASSPGTSGFRQDTGELFF

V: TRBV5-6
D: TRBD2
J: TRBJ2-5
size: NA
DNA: TGTGCCAGCAGCTTGGCCCGAGGAGCGGGAGTATCCGAGACCCAGTACTTC
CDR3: CASSLARGAGVSETQYF

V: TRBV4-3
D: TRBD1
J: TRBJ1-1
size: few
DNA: TGCGCCAGCAGCCAAGATACCGGGACAGAAGAGGCTTTCTTT
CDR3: CASSQDTGTEEAFF

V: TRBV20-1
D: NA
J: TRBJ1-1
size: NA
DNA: TGCAGTGCTAGAGATCTCCCTGAAGCTTTCTTT
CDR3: CSARDLPEAFF

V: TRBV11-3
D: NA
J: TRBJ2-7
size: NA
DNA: TGTGCCAGCAGCGACAGACATTCAGGCGAGCAGTACTTC
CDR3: CASSDRHSGEQYF

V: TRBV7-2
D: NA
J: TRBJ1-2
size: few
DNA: TGTGCCAGCAGCTTAGCCGGGTATGGCTACACCTTC
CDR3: CASSLAGYGYTF

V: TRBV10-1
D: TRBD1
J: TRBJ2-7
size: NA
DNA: TGCGCCAGCGCACCCTCCGACAGGGGGGATGATCACGAGCAGTACTTC
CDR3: CASAPSDRGDDHEQYF

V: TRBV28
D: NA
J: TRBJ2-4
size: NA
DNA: TGTGCCAGCAGGTCAGGGCTAGCCAAAAACATTCAGTACTTC
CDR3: CASRSGLAKNIQYF

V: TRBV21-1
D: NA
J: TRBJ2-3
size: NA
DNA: TGTGCCAGCAGCAAAGTTGGGTTGGCGGGAGGGGAGTATTTT
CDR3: CASSKVGLAGGEYF

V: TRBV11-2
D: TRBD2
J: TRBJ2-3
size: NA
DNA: TGTGCCAGCAGCTGGCTAGCGGGAGGGCCGACAGATACGCAGTATTTT
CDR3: CASSWLAGGPTDTQYF

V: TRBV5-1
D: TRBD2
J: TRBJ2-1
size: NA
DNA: TGCGCCAGCAGCCGACTAGCGGGCGACAATGAGCAGTTCTTC
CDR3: CASSRLAGDNEQFF

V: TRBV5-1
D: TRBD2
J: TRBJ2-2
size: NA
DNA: TGCGCCAGCAGCTTAGGACTAGCGGGAGGTCCCGGGGAGCTGTTTTTT
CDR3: CASSLGLAGGPGELFF

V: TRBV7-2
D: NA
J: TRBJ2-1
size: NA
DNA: TGTGCCAGCAGCTTAGCTCTCGGTAGCTCCTACAATGAGCAGTTCTTC
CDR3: CASSLALGSSYNEQFF

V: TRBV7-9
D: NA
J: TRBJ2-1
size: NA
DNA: TGTGCCAGCGTATTTATCGGGCCGGGGGACAATGAGCAGTTCTTC
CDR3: CASVFIGPGDNEQFF

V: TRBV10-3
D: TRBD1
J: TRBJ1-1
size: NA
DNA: TGTGCCATCAGGACCACCTACGGGACAGGGGAAGAAGCTTTCTTT
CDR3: CAIRTTYGTGEEAFF

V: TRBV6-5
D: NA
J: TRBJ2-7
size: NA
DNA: TGTGCCAGCATAAGGAGCGCTGGCGGAGAGCAGTACTTC
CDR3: CASIRSAGGEQYF

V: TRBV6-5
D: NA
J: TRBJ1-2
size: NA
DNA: TGTGCCAGCAGTCGGCGGGGGGCTAACGGGTATGGCTACACCTTC
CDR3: CASSRRGANGYGYTF

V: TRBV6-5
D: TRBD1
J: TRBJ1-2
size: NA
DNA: TGTGCCAGCAGTTCGCCAGACAGGGTTGGCTATGGCTACACCTTC
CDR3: CASSSPDRVGYGYTF

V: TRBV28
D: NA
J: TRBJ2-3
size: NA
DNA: TGTGCCAGCAGTTCAGGGGTGGATACGCAGTATTTT
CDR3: CASSSGVDTQYF

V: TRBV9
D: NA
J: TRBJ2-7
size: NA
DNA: TGTGCCAGCAGCGCCGGGAGCTCCTACGAGCAGTACTTC
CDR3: CASSAGSSYEQYF

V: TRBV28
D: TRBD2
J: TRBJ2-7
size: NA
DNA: TGTGCCAGCAGCTTAGCGGGAGGGCCGATCGAGCAGTACTTC
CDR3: CASSLAGGPIEQYF

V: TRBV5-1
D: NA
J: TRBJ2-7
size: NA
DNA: TGCGCCAGCAGCCCCGAATCATACAGGCTCTACGAGCAGTACTTC
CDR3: CASSPESYRLYEQYF

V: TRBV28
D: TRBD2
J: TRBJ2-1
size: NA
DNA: TGTGCCAGCAGTGGGACTAGCGGGGGGAATGAGCAGTTCTTC
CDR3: CASSGTSGGNEQFF